These 31 T cell receptor beta chains were all obtained from the same sample, sequenced in a study of T cell clonality in common variable immunodeficiency. Sequencing was performed with immunoSEQ multiplex PCR; in TCRdb, only in-frame clones are kept and a portion is missing. There are just over 25,000 clones in the sample, none observed a single time. These receptors are not linked to any known antigen. Study-wide results and limits: Common variable immunodeficiency TCR beta sequences reportedly had fewer deletions and N-nucleotide insertions.

Sequencing was done on a sample of peripheral blood mononuclear cells. The receptor set was obtained from a human donor with common variable immunodeficiency.

Only a few counts were recorded for this clone. The read comes to an end 3 residues before the CDR3 does, leaving the germline J gene to fill in the end. The chain recombines TRBV20-1 with TRBJ2-1; 10 bases align to TRBD1. The CDR3 spans 14 residues. The V segment lost 5 bases and the J segment 3 bases; nucleotides outside the gene matches: 4. Germline V CDR1 and CDR2: DFQATT, SNEGSKA (reference sequence). The CDR3 is CSAVRDRGYNEQFF. CDR3 DNA (partial): TGCAGTGCTGTCCGGGACAGGGGCTACAATGAG.

This clone was counted at least ten times. One junction end disagrees with the germline gene, perhaps due to a read error. Partial CDR3 DNA: TGCGCCAGCAGCCCAGCGGGGGCCCTCTACAATGAG. Its protein product is CASSPAGALYNE. The full CDR3 protein is CASSPAGALYNEQFF. The V call is TRBV4-2, the J call TRBJ2-1; 8 bases agree with TRBD2. The read ends 3 residues early relative to the CDR3; the germline J gene fills the gap. The CDR3 is 15 residues long. Germline CDR1 reads LGHNA; CDR2 reads YNFKEQ.

This clone was seen ten or more times. The part of the CDR3 DNA that was read is TGTGCCAGCAGCTTAGCCGGTAGCGTTGAGACC. It yields the protein CASSLAGSVET. The full CDR3 protein is CASSLAGSVETQYF. The J gene is TRBJ2-5, the V gene TRBV7-2, with a possible D match to TRBD2 (5 bases). Read data end 3 residues before the CDR3 end; the end is taken from the germline J gene. V dropped 0 bases and J dropped 5 bases, with 10 bases sitting between them. Looked up from germline, CDR1 is SGHTA and CDR2 is FQGNSA. The CDR3 length is 14 residues.

This clone was recorded at least ten times. Coverage ceases 3 residues before the CDR3 finishes, and the germline J gene fills in the end. The rearrangement uses TRBV5-5 and TRBJ2-7; D unresolved. The length of the CDR3 is 15 residues. V was pared by 0 bases and J by 0 bases, with 10 bases between. CDR1 and CDR2 (germline): SGHKS, YYEKEE (reference sequence). The CDR3 loop reads CASSLENGLSYEQYF. The DNA read from the CDR3 is TGTGCCAGCAGCTTGGAAAATGGCCTCTCCTACGAG.

In this sample, this clone turned up many times. The CDR3 end lies 3 residues beyond the end of the read and is filled in from the germline J gene. The rearrangement uses TRBV20-1 and TRBJ1-2; D is undetermined. This CDR3 is 16 amino acids long. The V gene lost 5 bases and the J gene lost 4 bases, with 23 bases spanning the gap. CDR1 is DFQATT and CDR2 is SNEGSKA in the germline V gene (reference sequence). The sequenced CDR3 bases are TGCAGTGCTTTCGGCGGATGGCAGCGTCAAATCTATGGC. This codes for CSAFGGWQRQIYG. The full CDR3 protein is CSAFGGWQRQIYGYTF.

This clone was counted ten times or more. CDR3 sequence: CASSLEWGTVMNTEAFF. CDR3 bases read: TGTGCCAGCAGCTTAGAATGGGGGACAGTCATGAACACTGAA. The rearrangement joins TRBV7-8 to TRBJ1-1, with 7 positions matching TRBD1. Read data end 3 residues before the CDR3 end; the end is taken from the germline J gene. The germline gives CDR1 SGHVS, CDR2 FQNEAQ. The CDR3 length is 17 residues. V dropped 1 base and J dropped 0; count of bases not matched to a gene: 8.

This clone has at least ten counts. The CDR3 extends 3 residues past the end of the read, so its final part is completed from the germline J gene. The chain uses TRBV28 and TRBJ1-4; D unclear. CDR1 MDHEN and CDR2 SYDVKM come from the germline V gene. The CDR3 is 14 residues long. Trimming shortened V by 2 bases and J by 8 bases, and 12 bases separated the two germline ends. Partial CDR3 DNA: TGTGCCAGCAGTTTACCCCCATCGGGGGAAAAA. Its protein product is CASSLPPSGEK. The full CDR3 protein is CASSLPPSGEKLFF.

This clone was seen at least ten times. The read is 3 residues too short to cover the CDR3 end, so that end is filled in from the germline J gene. The chain joins TRBV29-1 to TRBJ1-1, with a possible D match to TRBD1 (6 bases). CDR1 is SQVTM and CDR2 is ANQGSEA in the germline V gene. CDR3 length: 14 residues. V shed 5 bases and J shed 1 base, with 14 bases lying between them. CDR3 DNA (partial): TGCAGCGTTAGACAGGCCGTGGGGAACACTGAA. This gives the protein CSVRQAVGNTE. The entire CDR3 protein reads CSVRQAVGNTEAFF.

This clone was seen at least ten times. The read finishes 3 residues shy of the CDR3 end, and the germline J gene is used to complete it. The chain employs TRBV11-2 and TRBJ1-2; TRBD1 is a possible D gene (5 bases). The CDR3 loop spans 12 amino acids. From germline, CDR1 is SGHAT and CDR2 FQNNGV. CDR3 DNA, as far as it was read: TGTGCCAGCAGCTTACCTTGGGGACTC. It encodes CASSLPWGL. The CDR3 reads in full as CASSLPWGLYTF.

There are a few counts of this clone. The read is 3 residues too short to cover the CDR3 end, so that end is filled in from the germline J gene. This chain connects TRBV19 to TRBJ1-1; TRBD1 might be the D (5 bases). CDR1 LNHDA and CDR2 SQIVND come from the germline V gene (reference sequence). V was shortened by 3 bases and J by 4 bases, with 12 bases between the two germline ends. The CDR3 totals 14 residues. The CDR3 sequence is CASSIGLGGTEAFF. The part of the CDR3 DNA that was read is TGTGCCAGTAGTATTGGTTTGGGGGGCACTGAA.

This clone was seen many times. The covered CDR3 bases are TGCGCCAGCAGCTTGTTAGGGGGTAGCTCCTACGAG. Translation gives CASSLLGGSSYE. In full, the CDR3 is CASSLLGGSSYEQYF. This sequence joins TRBV5-1 and TRBJ2-7; the D gene is possibly TRBD1 (6 bases). Sequencing ends 3 residues short of the CDR3 end; the germline J gene provides the rest. The V and J ends lost 1 base and 0 bases respectively, with 11 bases between them. The length of the CDR3 is 15 residues. Germline V lookup: CDR1 SGHRS, CDR2 YFSETQ.

Notes on this clone: The read halts 3 residues ahead of the CDR3 end, with the missing end drawn from the germline J gene. The chain recombines TRBV6-4 with TRBJ2-1; no clear D gene. From germline, CDR1 is MRHNA and CDR2 SNTAGT. This CDR3 has 14 residues. The V and J ends lost 6 bases and 0 bases respectively, with 9 bases between them. The CDR3 reads CASSPRSSYNEQFF. Partial CDR3 DNA: TGTGCCAGCAGCCCCAGGAGCTCCTACAATGAG.

On this clone itself: The read is 3 residues too short to cover the CDR3 end, so that end is filled in from the germline J gene. This rearrangement joins TRBV11-2 to TRBJ2-3, with 7 positions matching TRBD2. The CDR3 runs to 15 residues. V gave up 2 bases and J gave up 4 bases; unmatched junction bases: 6. Germline CDR1 is SGHAT and CDR2 is FQNNGV. CDR3 DNA (partial): TGTGCCAGCAGCTTACGGCGGGAGTCGTCAGATACG. Translating it yields CASSLRRESSDT. The full CDR3 protein is CASSLRRESSDTQYF.

This clone was counted only a few times. The read gets to within 3 residues of the CDR3 end, and the germline J gene fills in the rest. This chain links TRBV7-9 with TRBJ2-3; maybe TRBD2 (6 bases). The CDR3 is 13 residues long. The germline V gene has CDR1 SEHNR and CDR2 FQNEAQ (reference sequence). V dropped 6 bases and J dropped 3 bases, with 10 bases sitting between them. The sequenced CDR3 bases are TGTGCCAGCAGGTTGGGACTTACAGATACG. Translating it yields CASRLGLTDT. The entire CDR3 reads CASRLGLTDTQYF.

This clone has ten or more counts. The DNA ends 3 residues before the CDR3 does, and the rest of the CDR3 is filled in from the germline J gene. The chain employs TRBV6-4 and TRBJ2-1, with a weak D call TRBD2 (6 bases). The CDR3 length is 13 residues. CDR1 is MRHNA and CDR2 is SNTAGT in the germline V gene. V lost 5 bases and J 8 bases, leaving 13 bases between the germline ends. CDR3 DNA, as far as it was read: TGTGCCAGCAGTAACCGGGACTCTGATGAG. Translated, it gives CASSNRDSDE. The whole CDR3 sequence reads CASSNRDSDEQFF.

This clone has ten or more counts. The DNA ends 3 residues before the CDR3 does, and the rest of the CDR3 is filled in from the germline J gene. V is TRBV5-1 and J is TRBJ2-2; 8 bases align to TRBD1. There are 17 residues in the CDR3. Germline trimming cut 4 bases from V and 1 base from J; bases unmatched to any gene: 9. Per the germline V gene, CDR1 is SGHRS and CDR2 is YFSETQ. The CDR3 region is CASSPLVGTGNTGELFF. The sequenced part of the CDR3 DNA is TGCGCCAGCAGCCCCTTGGTCGGGACAGGGAACACCGGGGAG.

This clone occurred a few times. The CDR3 is cut off 3 residues early in the read; its end comes from the germline J gene. This chain uses TRBV2 with TRBJ2-2; TRBD1 aligns across 10 bases. Germline assignment: CDR1 SNHLY and CDR2 FYNNEI. The CDR3 loop spans 19 amino acids. The V segment lost 4 bases and the J segment 7 bases; nucleotides outside the gene matches: 18. Partial CDR3 DNA: TGTGCCAGCAGTGCTGTGGGACAGGGGAACGCCTACGGCCTCGGGGAG. Protein sequence: CASSAVGQGNAYGLGE. The whole CDR3 sequence is CASSAVGQGNAYGLGELFF.

Ten or more counts support this clone. The read finishes 3 residues shy of the CDR3 end, and the germline J gene is used to complete it. This chain links TRBV14 with TRBJ2-5; the D gene is possibly TRBD1 (5 bases). CDR1 is SGHDN, CDR2 FVKESK, per germline. V lost 0 bases and J 2 bases, leaving 10 bases between the germline ends. The CDR3 extends over 15 amino acids. The CDR3 region is CASSQDGQKQETQYF. The CDR3 bases that were read are TGTGCCAGCAGCCAAGACGGACAAAAGCAAGAGACC.

This clone was observed many times. Coverage ceases 3 residues before the CDR3 finishes, and the germline J gene fills in the end. The chain couples TRBV20-1 to TRBJ1-5; 8 nucleotides agree with TRBD1. The CDR3 consists of 18 residues. J gave up 0 bases and V 4 bases, and 14 bases lay outside the gene matches. Germline V gene lookup returns CDR1 DFQATT and CDR2 SNEGSKA (reference sequence). The covered CDR3 bases are TGCAGTGCTACTGAACGGTCTTCAGGGGGCGTTAGCAATCAGCCC. It is translated as CSATERSSGGVSNQP. The CDR3, in full, reads CSATERSSGGVSNQPQHF.

This clone came up many times. The read ends 3 residues early relative to the CDR3; the germline J gene fills the gap. The J gene is TRBJ2-1, the V gene TRBV5-1, with D tentatively TRBD1 (6 bases). Trimming cost V 4 bases and J 6 bases, with 14 bases left between them. CDR1 and CDR2 from the germline V gene are SGHRS and YFSETQ. The CDR3 consists of 14 residues. CDR3 sequence reads: CASSVGTISNEQFF. The covered CDR3 bases are TGCGCCAGCAGCGTCGGGACAATATCCAATGAG.

This clone turned up a few times. Read data end 3 residues before the CDR3 end; the end is taken from the germline J gene. This chain links TRBV7-3 with TRBJ1-3; tentatively, D is TRBD1 (6 bases). V lost 1 base and J 2 bases, leaving 9 bases between the germline ends. The CDR3 has 15 amino acids. Germline CDR1 is SGHTA and CDR2 is FQGTGA. The CDR3 bases that were read are TGTGCCAGCAGCTTAAGGGGGCAGGCTGGAAACACC. It encodes CASSLRGQAGNT. In full, the CDR3 is CASSLRGQAGNTIYF.

On this clone itself: The read finishes 3 residues shy of the CDR3 end, and the germline J gene is used to complete it. The V call is TRBV2, the J call TRBJ2-1, with 7 positions matching TRBD2. CDR1 is SNHLY and CDR2 is FYNNEI in the germline V gene. With V trimmed by 8 bases and J by 2 bases, 12 bases remained unmatched. The CDR3 is made up of 16 amino acids. Partial CDR3 DNA: TGTGCCAGCGGAGCCCGAAGCGGGATAGCCTACAATGAG. It specifies CASGARSGIAYNE. The entire CDR3 is CASGARSGIAYNEQFF.

This clone was recorded many times. The CDR3 bases that were read are TGTGCCAGCACGCGGAGAGGGGTTAGCAATCAGCCC. Translated: CASTRRGVSNQP. The full CDR3 protein is CASTRRGVSNQPQHF. The chain uses TRBV2 and TRBJ1-5; tentatively, D is TRBD1 (5 bases). Coverage ceases 3 residues before the CDR3 finishes, and the germline J gene fills in the end. The V and J ends lost 7 bases and 0 bases respectively, with 13 bases between them. The CDR3 length is 15 residues. In germline, CDR1 is SNHLY, CDR2 FYNNEI.

In this sample, this clone turned up many times. Coverage ceases 3 residues before the CDR3 finishes, and the germline J gene fills in the end. V gene TRBV5-1 combines with J gene TRBJ2-5, with TRBD2 identical over 8 bases. The CDR3 has 16 amino acids. J was trimmed by 1 base and V by 0 bases; bases with no gene match: 5. Germline V gene data show CDR1 as SGHRS and CDR2 as YFSETQ. CDR3 sequence reads: CASSLELAEFQETQYF. Incomplete CDR3 DNA: TGCGCCAGCAGCTTGGAACTAGCGGAATTCCAAGAGACC.

Ten or more counts support this clone. The CDR3 is cut off 3 residues early in the read; its end comes from the germline J gene. This chain uses TRBV18 with TRBJ2-2; D perhaps matches TRBD1 (6 bases). The germline V gene has CDR1 KGHSH and CDR2 LQKENI. CDR3 length: 16 amino acids. The ends were cut back, 0 bases at V and 2 bases at J, with 10 bases in the middle. CDR3 protein: CASSPPQGVNTGELFF. The sequenced CDR3 bases are TGTGCCAGCTCACCACCACAGGGCGTTAACACCGGGGAG.

This clone was seen many times. Sequencing ends 3 residues short of the CDR3 end; the germline J gene provides the rest. The chain uses TRBV2 and TRBJ2-7; TRBD2 aligns across 9 bases. V shed 6 bases and J 4 bases; nucleotides not matched to a gene: 13. Germline lookup yields CDR1 SNHLY and CDR2 FYNNEI. The CDR3 length is 16 residues. CDR3 loop: CASRDTYSGSKYEQYF. CDR3 DNA, as far as it was read: TGTGCCAGCAGAGACACGTATAGCGGGAGCAAGTACGAG.

The table lists this clone with many counts. Read data end 3 residues before the CDR3 end; the end is taken from the germline J gene. This sequence joins TRBV19 and TRBJ2-7, with D possibly TRBD1 on 6 matching bases. The V and J ends lost 5 bases and 3 bases respectively, with 11 bases between them. The CDR3 covers 13 residues. Germline CDR1 LNHDA, CDR2 SQIVND (reference sequence). The DNA read from the CDR3 is TGTGCCAGTAGTGGCGTAGGGGGCTACGAG. Encoded protein: CASSGVGGYE. The entire CDR3 protein reads CASSGVGGYEQYF.

This clone was observed many times. The read terminates 3 residues before the CDR3 end, so the remaining end is supplied by the germline J gene. The V call is TRBV29-1, the J call TRBJ2-5; the match to TRBD2 covers 10 bases. The germline V gene encodes CDR1 SQVTM and CDR2 ANQGSEA. The CDR3 is 14 residues long. After removal of 4 bases from V and 2 bases from J, the junction contained 4 bases not matched to a gene. The CDR3 reads CSVVHSGGQETQYF. The CDR3 DNA, read in part, is TGCAGCGTTGTTCATAGCGGGGGGCAAGAGACC.

This clone has ten or more counts. The read is 3 residues too short to cover the CDR3 end, so that end is filled in from the germline J gene. This sequence joins TRBV7-7 and TRBJ2-5; a possible D gene is TRBD2 (6 bases). Germline V lookup: CDR1 SSHAT, CDR2 FNYEAQ (reference sequence). Between the trimmed V and J ends, which lost 5 bases and 5 bases, there was a span of 21 bases. The CDR3 is 16 residues long. The CDR3 region is CASSLSRGGTRETQYF. The sequenced CDR3 bases are TGTGCCAGCAGCCTATCCCGTGGGGGGACGCGGGAGACC.

Ten or more counts support this clone. The DNA ends 3 residues before the CDR3 does, and the rest of the CDR3 is filled in from the germline J gene. This chain joins TRBV20-1 and TRBJ2-2, with 9 bases matching TRBD1. The CDR3 has 15 amino acids. In germline, CDR1 is DFQATT, CDR2 SNEGSKA (reference sequence). The V segment lost 6 bases and the J segment 0 bases; nucleotides outside the gene matches: 5. The CDR3 DNA, read in part, is TGCAGTGCCACAAGGGACAGGGCGAACACCGGGGAG. Amino acid sequence: CSATRDRANTGE. The CDR3 reads in full as CSATRDRANTGELFF.

This clone was seen a few times. The observed sequence ends 3 residues before the CDR3 terminus, with the missing tail filled in from the germline J gene. The chain joins TRBV13 to TRBJ1-1; perhaps TRBD1 as D (5 bases). The CDR3 length is 12 residues. Germline V gene sequence: CDR1 PRHDT, CDR2 FYEKMQ (reference sequence). The CDR3 region is CASSVFRAEAFF. The CDR3 bases that were read are TGTGCCAGCAGCGTATTCAGGGCGGAA. Based on the CDR3 plus reference TRBV13 and TRBJ1-1, the full variable domain is AAGVIQSPRHLIKEKRETATLKCYPIPRHDTVYWYQQGPGQDPQFLISFYEKMQSDKGSIPDRFSAQQFSDYHSELNMSSLELGDSALYFCASSVFRAEAFFGQGTRLTVV.